These T cell receptor beta chains were read from a single sample in a study of blood T cell repertoires in COVID-19. The table came from immunoSEQ multiplex PCR; TCRdb's copy has only in-frame clones and leaves some out. In the table there are 160,000 or so clones, more than 75% of which are singletons. Sequenced input: PBMCs or T cells enriched from blood (not recorded which). The receptors were sampled from a human donor with acute COVID-19. The donor label of this sample is uncertain. Each CDR3 is given with its conserved first and last residue. A D gene is named only where the DNA matches it firmly. Some rows have no size entry. The others give once, few or many, or a class for an expanded clone.

cdr3_aa cdr3_nt v_call cdr3_length clone_size j_call d_call
CASSPTTGWSYNEQFF TGTGCCAGCAGCCCAACCACCGGGTGGTCCTACAATGAGCAGTTCTTC TRBV27 16 NA TRBJ2-1 NA
CAWGLAGGYEQYF TGTGCCTGGGGTCTAGCGGGGGGGTACGAGCAGTACTTC TRBV30 13 NA TRBJ2-7 TRBD2
CAIRGALYEQYF TGTGCCATTCGGGGGGCCCTTTACGAGCAGTACTTC TRBV2 12 few TRBJ2-7 NA
CAWSTGKVFGQPQHF TGTGCCTGGAGTACAGGGAAGGTCTTCGGTCAGCCCCAGCATTTT TRBV30 15 NA TRBJ1-5 NA
CSVELAGAQETQYF TGCAGCGTTGAACTAGCGGGGGCCCAAGAGACCCAGTACTTC TRBV29-1 14 NA TRBJ2-5 TRBD2
CASSLRRAGTEAFF TGTGCCAGCAGCTTAAGGCGGGCCGGCACTGAAGCTTTCTTT TRBV7-9 14 once TRBJ1-1 NA
CARSLGPSGGAEEETQYF TGTGCCAGAAGCTTAGGACCTAGCGGGGGGGCGGAGGAAGAGACCCAGTACTTC TRBV7-5 18 NA TRBJ2-5 NA
CASSSRDSLSYEQYF TGTGCCAGCAGCTCCCGGGACAGCCTCTCCTACGAGCAGTACTTC TRBV11-1 15 NA TRBJ2-7 TRBD1
CASSGPGLAGGLQETQYF TGTGCCAGCAGTGGACCGGGACTAGCGGGGGGACTCCAAGAGACCCAGTACTTC TRBV6-1 18 once TRBJ2-5 TRBD2
CASRRDRHQQETQYF TGTGCCAGCAGACGTGACAGACACCAACAAGAGACCCAGTACTTC TRBV7-2 15 NA TRBJ2-5 NA
CASSYSYRSNTEAFF TGTGCCAGCAGTTACTCGTACAGGTCGAACACTGAAGCTTTCTTT TRBV6-5 15 NA TRBJ1-1 NA
CASSYPDRGTDTQYF TGTGCCAGCAGTTACCCAGACAGGGGCACAGATACGCAGTATTTT TRBV6-2/TRBV6-3 15 NA TRBJ2-3 TRBD1
CASRVFGGLNTEAFF TGTGCCAGCAGGGTTTTCGGGGGATTGAACACTGAAGCTTTCTTT TRBV5-6 15 NA TRBJ1-1 NA
CASSLKRTGPTEAFF TGTGCCAGCAGCTTGAAAAGAACAGGGCCCACTGAAGCTTTCTTT TRBV5-8 15 NA TRBJ1-1 NA
CASSIESIQVNTEAFF TGTGCCAGTAGTATCGAATCGATCCAGGTAAACACTGAAGCTTTCTTT TRBV19 16 NA TRBJ1-1 NA
CASSLAGGAVYNEQFF TGTGCCAGCAGCTTAGCGGGGGGGGCAGTCTACAATGAGCAGTTCTTC TRBV7-8 16 once TRBJ2-1 NA
CASRQGALTEAFF TGCGCCAGCAGACAGGGGGCGCTTACTGAAGCTTTCTTT TRBV5-1 13 once TRBJ1-1 TRBD1
CASSLAEGLSPEQYF TGTGCCAGCAGCTTAGCGGAGGGGCTTTCCCCCGAGCAGTACTTC TRBV7-6 15 NA TRBJ2-7 NA
CASRQEGYEQYF TGTGCCAGCCGACAGGAAGGATACGAGCAGTACTTC TRBV5-6 12 NA TRBJ2-7 NA
CASASGTGLYEQYF TGCGCCAGCGCGTCAGGGACAGGGTTATACGAGCAGTACTTC TRBV4-3 14 NA TRBJ2-7 TRBD1
CASSPTTGVGEKLFF TGTGCCAGCTCACCGACGACAGGGGTGGGGGAAAAACTGTTTTTT TRBV18 15 NA TRBJ1-4 TRBD1
CASSLQGDTQYF TGTGCCAGCAGTCTACAGGGAGATACGCAGTATTTT TRBV14 12 NA TRBJ2-3 NA
CASSLGLGDAGELFF TGTGCCAGCAGCCTGGGACTAGGTGACGCCGGGGAGCTGTTTTTT TRBV6-6 15 NA TRBJ2-2 TRBD2